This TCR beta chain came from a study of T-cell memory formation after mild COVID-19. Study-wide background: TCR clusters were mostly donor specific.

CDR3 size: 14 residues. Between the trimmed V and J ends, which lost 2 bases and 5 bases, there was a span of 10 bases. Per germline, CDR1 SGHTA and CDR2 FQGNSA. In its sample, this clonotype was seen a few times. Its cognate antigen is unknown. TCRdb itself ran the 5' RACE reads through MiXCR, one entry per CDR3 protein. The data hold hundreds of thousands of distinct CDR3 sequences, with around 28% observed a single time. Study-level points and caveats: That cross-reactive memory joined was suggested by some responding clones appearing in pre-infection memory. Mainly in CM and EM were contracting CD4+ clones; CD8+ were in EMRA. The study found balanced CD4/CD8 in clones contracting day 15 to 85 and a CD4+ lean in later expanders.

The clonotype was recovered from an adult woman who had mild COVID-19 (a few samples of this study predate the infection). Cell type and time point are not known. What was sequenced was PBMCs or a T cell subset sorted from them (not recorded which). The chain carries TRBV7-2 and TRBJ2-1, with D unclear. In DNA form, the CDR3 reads TGTGCCAGCAGCTTAAGTAGAGCTCACAATGAGCAGTTCTTC. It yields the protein CASSLSRAHNEQFF.